Listed below are T cell receptor beta chains from one sample, sequenced in a study of PD-1 blockade in classical Hodgkin lymphoma. Clones were sequenced by immunoSEQ multiplex PCR, and TCRdb holds only the in-frame ones, with some missing. The repertoire has roughly 90,000 clones, 81% of them found once; the top ten carry about 16%. This specimen consisted of peripheral blood mononuclear cells (PBMCs), obtained before the second cycle of nivolumab. These receptors were collected from a human donor with classical Hodgkin lymphoma. Each CDR3 is given with its conserved first and last residue. The order of the fields is J gene, clone size, V gene, D gene, CDR3 DNA, CDR3 protein. The D gene is left open where the match is weak. Clone size, where shown, is once, few, many, or a class for clones that have expanded.

>TRBJ2-7|-|TRBV7-9|-
TGTGCCAGCAGCTTAGCGGGCGTTTTCAACGAGCAGTACTTC
CASSLAGVFNEQYF
>TRBJ2-7|-|TRBV10-3|-
TGTGCCATCAGTCCGGGGGGCGACGAGCAGTACTTC
CAISPGGDEQYF
>TRBJ2-5|-|TRBV7-6|-
TGTGCCAGCAGCCGGAGAACTGCCGGGACCCAAGAGACCCAGTACTTC
CASSRRTAGTQETQYF
>TRBJ2-7|few|TRBV5-6|-
TGTGCCAGCAGCTTGGTTGGAAGGGCTCACTACGAGCAGTACTTC
CASSLVGRAHYEQYF
>TRBJ2-2|once|TRBV30|TRBD1
TGTGCCTGGAGTGCGTGGACAGGCTCGTTCGGGGAGCTGTTTTTT
CAWSAWTGSFGELFF
>TRBJ2-2|-|TRBV7-2|-
TGTGCCAGCAGCCTGTCGTACCGGGAGCTGTTTTTT
CASSLSYRELFF
>TRBJ1-6|-|TRBV10-3|-
TGTGCCATCAGTGTGGACGGGGATAATTCACCCCTCCACTTT
CAISVDGDNSPLHF
>TRBJ1-6|-|TRBV6-1|TRBD1
TGTGCCAGCAAACCGGGACAGCGAGGTTCACCCCTCCACTTT
CASKPGQRGSPLHF
>TRBJ1-2|-|TRBV27|TRBD1
TGTGCCAGCGGCCGGGACAGCCTGAGTGGCTACACCTTC
CASGRDSLSGYTF
>TRBJ2-1|-|TRBV9|TRBD1
TGTGCCAGCAGCCCAGACCCCAGGGGGCGTGAGCAGTTCTTC
CASSPDPRGREQFF
>TRBJ1-3|once|TRBV5-4|-
TGTGCCAGCAGCCCCGGACAGTACTCTGGAAACACCATATATTTT
CASSPGQYSGNTIYF
>TRBJ2-1|-|TRBV18|TRBD2
TGTGCCAGCCGTGCGGGAGGGGCTTACAATGAGCAGTTCTTC
CASRAGGAYNEQFF
>TRBJ2-7|-|TRBV9|TRBD2
TGTGCCAGCAGCGTATCAGGCGGGGGCTCCTACGAGCAGTACTTC
CASSVSGGGSYEQYF
>TRBJ1-3|-|TRBV9|TRBD1
TGTGCCAGCAGCGTATATGGGGGACAGGGGACGTACCCTGACTCTGGAAACACCATATATTTT
CASSVYGGQGTYPDSGNTIYF
>TRBJ2-3|-|TRBV30|TRBD2
TGTGCCGCCGGGACTAGCGGGGGAGATACGCAGTATTTT
CAAGTSGGDTQYF
>TRBJ1-1|-|TRBV5-5|-
TGTGCCAGCAGCTTGGGGGGGCTTGGCACTGAAGCTTTCTTT
CASSLGGLGTEAFF
>TRBJ2-7|once|TRBV6-1|TRBD2
TGTGCCAGCAACTTAGCGGGGGGATCCTACGAGCAGTACTTC
CASNLAGGSYEQYF
>TRBJ2-7|-|TRBV27|-
TGTGCCAGTGCCCCAGGGACACTATACGAGCAGTACTTC
CASAPGTLYEQYF
>TRBJ2-5|-|TRBV5-6|-
TGTGCCAGCAGCTTGCAGGTACTGGAGACCCAGTACTTC
CASSLQVLETQYF
>TRBJ2-7|-|TRBV6-6|-
TGTGCCAGCAGTTACTTCCCATCGGGTCCAGGGGACGAGCAGTACTTC
CASSYFPSGPGDEQYF
>TRBJ2-7|-|TRBV6-6|-
TGTGCCAGCAGTTCCGGGACACTGACCTACGAGCAGTACTTC
CASSSGTLTYEQYF
>TRBJ1-2|-|TRBV9|TRBD1
TGTGCCAGCAGCGTGCAAGTAGGGACAGGGAACTATGGCTACACCTTC
CASSVQVGTGNYGYTF
>TRBJ2-3|-|TRBV5-1|TRBD2
TGCGCCAGCAGCTTGGAGATAGCGGGAGCAGATACGCAGTATTTT
CASSLEIAGADTQYF
>TRBJ1-1|-|TRBV11-1|-
TGTGCCAGCAGCTTGCTACCAGGGGTGACTGAAGCTTTCTTT
CASSLLPGVTEAFF
>TRBJ1-2|few|TRBV30|TRBD1
TGTGCCTGGAGTAAAGGGACAGTTGGCTACACCTTC
CAWSKGTVGYTF
>TRBJ2-3|-|TRBV28|-
TGTGCCACCGTGCCCGTGGGCCTGGGCACAGATACGCAGTATTTT
CATVPVGLGTDTQYF
>TRBJ2-7|-|TRBV2|-
TGTGCCAGCAAGGTCGAGGGTCCCCCCGGGTACGAGCAGTACTTC
CASKVEGPPGYEQYF
>TRBJ1-5|-|TRBV19|TRBD1
TGTGCCAGTAGTGCTGGACAGGGCAATCAGCCCCAGCATTTT
CASSAGQGNQPQHF
>TRBJ1-1|-|TRBV6-4|-
TGTGCCAGCAGTGACAGGGGTGAAGCTTTCTTT
CASSDRGEAFF
>TRBJ2-5|-|TRBV5-1|TRBD2
TGCGCCAGCAGAATGCGGGAGGGGACCCAGTACTTC
CASRMREGTQYF
>TRBJ2-3|-|TRBV13|-
TGTGCCAGCAGCTTAAGCGAAAACACAGATACGCAGTATTTT
CASSLSENTDTQYF
>TRBJ2-7|-|TRBV7-9|TRBD2
TGTGCCAGCAGCCTACCGGGACTAGCGGGAGGATCGGCCTACGAGCAGTACTTC
CASSLPGLAGGSAYEQYF
>TRBJ1-2|-|TRBV30|-
TGTGCCTGGAGTAGGGAGAACACCTACTATGGCTACACCTTC
CAWSRENTYYGYTF
>TRBJ1-4|-|TRBV10-3|-
TGTGCCATCAGTGAGGGTGTGGCAGGGTCGGCAACTAATGAAAAACTGTTTTTT
CAISEGVAGSATNEKLFF
>TRBJ2-2|medium-sized|TRBV27|-
TGTGCCAGCAGTGTGACAGTTGCCGGGGAGCTGTTTTTT
CASSVTVAGELFF
>TRBJ1-5|-|TRBV19|-
TGTGCCAGTAGTAGATGGGTAAACGGCAATCAGCCCCAGCATTTT
CASSRWVNGNQPQHF